One sample yielded the 2 T cell receptor beta chains listed below, sequenced in a study of identical twins. TCRdb passed the 5' RACE reads through MiXCR, listing each CDR3 protein once. Here the sample spans more than 650,000 distinct CDR3 sequences, roughly 6% being singletons. Source material: naive T cells sorted from blood. The receptors shown here come from a man younger than 35 in good health.

In its sample, this clonotype was seen many times. The genes are TRBV29-1 and TRBJ2-2; 11 bases align to TRBD2. Germline V gene lookup returns CDR1 SQVTM and CDR2 ANQGSEA. The CDR3 totals 13 residues. V lost 7 bases to trimming and J lost 3 bases; unmatched junction nucleotides: 1. This chain's CDR3 is CSAGLADTGELFF. For the CDR3, the DNA is TGCAGCGCGGGACTAGCGGACACCGGGGAGCTGTTTTTT.

There are many counts of this clonotype. The V gene is TRBV6-5, the J gene TRBJ1-6; D is unclear. The germline V and J ends were trimmed by 2 bases and 0 bases, with 17 bases remaining between them. Germline CDR1 is MNHEY and CDR2 is SVGAGI. The CDR3 is 19 amino acids. The CDR3 sequence is CASSYGHPGQSSYNSPLHF. Here the CDR3 DNA reads TGTGCCAGCAGTTACGGGCACCCCGGCCAGAGCTCCTATAATTCACCCCTCCACTTT.